The 7 T cell receptor beta chains below were found in one sample sequenced in a study of early T cells in non-severe SARS-CoV-2 infection. TCRdb used MiXCR to reprocess the 5' RACE reads, holding one entry per CDR3 protein. The sample holds around 39,000 distinct CDR3 sequences, approximately 5.9% seen once. The sequencing used whole blood, collected at baseline. These receptors all come from an adult who was a healthcare worker with PCR-confirmed SARS-CoV-2 infection or an uninfected control (not recorded which).

As regards this clonotype: A read error may be the cause here, since a much bigger clone is one base away. The chain has TRBV6-6 and TRBJ1-4, with a weak D call TRBD1 (5 bases). The germline CDR1 and CDR2 sequences are MNHNY and SVGAGI (reference sequence). The CDR3 spans 14 residues. CDR3 nucleotide sequence: TGTGCCAGCAGTTACTCTTCAGGGAATGAAAAACCGTTTTTT. It yields the protein CASSYSSGNEKPFF.

This clonotype was counted only a few times. As DNA, the CDR3 is TGCAGTGCCAAACAGGGAGCTGAAGCTTTCTTT. Translated, it gives CSAKQGAEAFF. V is TRBV20-1 and J is TRBJ1-1; D might be TRBD1 (6 bases). The CDR3 is 11 residues long. Germline V gives CDR1 DFQATT, CDR2 SNEGSKA (reference sequence). V was shortened by 6 bases and J by 6 bases, with 11 bases between the two germline ends.

This clonotype has at least ten counts. The chain uses TRBV29-1 and TRBJ2-3; no definite D call. Germline V gene sequence: CDR1 SQVTM, CDR2 ANQGSEA. Trimming pared 6 bases from V and 2 bases from J, leaving 3 bases between. There are 10 residues in the CDR3. The DNA for the CDR3 is TGCAGCGTGGACACAGATACGCAGTATTTT. Translation: CSVDTDTQYF.

V usage is TRBV6-6 and J usage is TRBJ2-3; TRBD2 aligns across 8 bases. V was pared by 3 bases and J by 2 bases, with 4 bases of the junction left unmatched. This CDR3 has 15 amino acids. Germline assignment: CDR1 MNHNY and CDR2 SVGAGI (reference sequence). The CDR3 sequence: CASSYREGYTDTQYF. For the CDR3, the DNA is TGTGCCAGCAGTTATCGGGAGGGCTACACAGATACGCAGTATTTT.

Many counts were recorded for this clonotype. The CDR3 nucleotides read TGTGCCAGCAGTGACGGAGGAACCAACACCGGGGAGCTGTTTTTT. Protein sequence: CASSDGGTNTGELFF. The chain employs TRBV25-1 and TRBJ2-2; tentatively, D is TRBD2 (5 bases). CDR1 and CDR2 from the germline V gene are MGHDK and SYGVNS. V was clipped by 3 bases and J by 2 bases, with 10 bases between them. The CDR3 has 15 residues.

Here the CDR3 DNA reads TGTGCCAGCAGCTTAGCCAGGACCTCCAAAAACATTCAGTACTTC. It codes for CASSLARTSKNIQYF. The chain carries TRBV11-2 and TRBJ2-4; D remains unclear. Germline V gene data show CDR1 as SGHAT and CDR2 as FQNNGV. This CDR3 comprises 15 residues. Trimming took 1 base from V and 2 from J, leaving 9 bases between them.

In the case of this clonotype: No conserved phenylalanine or tryptophan is present at the end of the CDR3, so a read error is the likely explanation. The DNA is left out, because the CDR3 cannot be placed on it with certainty; the CDR3 is given as TCRdb lists it. V and J are TRBV5-1 and TRBJ2-7; the table's D call, TRBD2, has no DNA check behind it. The CDR3 spans 13 amino acids, including both terminal residues. Germline assignment: CDR1 SGHRS and CDR2 YFSETQ. CDR3 sequence reads: CASSSGLAGGISL.